The T cell receptor (beta chain) described here comes from a study of PD-L1 blockade in urothelial cancer. Study overall: Patients began atezolizumab, 1,200 mg intravenously every 3 weeks, in the mid-2010s. Bladder-origin urothelial cancer in males described most of the roughly 30 patients. Blood was subjected to analysis at 3 weeks (second dose) and 6 weeks following treatment start.

Per germline, CDR1 MNHNY and CDR2 SVGAGI (reference sequence). The CDR3 runs 14 residues. Trimming shortened V by 2 bases and J by 3 bases, and 11 bases separated the two germline ends. Assay: immunoSEQ multiplex PCR; the TCRdb copy retains only in-frame clones and omits some. The sample gives approximately 71,000 clones, roughly 91% of which show up once; around 3.4% is in the top ten. Patients' urothelial carcinoma was locally advanced or metastatic. The receptor was isolated from a man in his sixties with urothelial cancer. Source: PBMCs, taken around atezolizumab (anti-PD-L1) treatment. V usage is TRBV6-6 and J usage is TRBJ2-7; D remains unclear. The CDR3 reads CASSYDNQVYEQYF. In DNA form, the CDR3 reads TGTGCCAGCAGTTACGACAACCAAGTCTACGAGCAGTACTTC.